Following are 8 T cell receptor beta chains from one sample sequenced in a study of T-cell memory formation after mild COVID-19. One entry per CDR3 protein results from TCRdb running MiXCR on the 5' RACE reads. The data contain around 250,000 distinct CDR3 sequences, around 16% of them singletons. The sample comprised PBMCs or a T cell subset sorted from them (not recorded which). The receptor set was obtained from a man younger than 30 who had mild COVID-19 (a few samples of this study predate the infection). Cell type and time point are not known.

The V gene is TRBV6-5, the J gene TRBJ1-3; D may be TRBD1 (5 bases). V lost 6 bases and J lost 0, with 9 bases in between. This CDR3 comprises 14 residues. Germline CDR1 is MNHEY and CDR2 is SVGAGI. The CDR3 spells CASRRGVSGNTIYF. The CDR3 region has the DNA TGTGCCAGCAGACGGGGGGTCTCTGGAAACACCATATATTTT.

This clonotype was counted a few times. The J gene is TRBJ2-5, the V gene TRBV7-2; a weak D match, TRBD1 (5 bases). V was trimmed by 5 bases and J by 7 bases, leaving 14 bases between them. The CDR3 runs to 13 residues. In germline, CDR1 is SGHTA, CDR2 FQGNSA. CDR3 sequence: CASSLSLRGTQYF. The CDR3 bases are TGTGCCAGCAGCCTCTCTTTAAGGGGGACCCAGTACTTC.

This clonotype occurred many times. The V and J genes are TRBV5-1 and TRBJ2-3, with 10 bases lining up with TRBD1. The CDR3 length is 17 residues. Germline loops: CDR1 SGHRS, CDR2 YFSETQ. With 3 bases clipped from V and 1 base from J, the junction kept 8 bases outside the gene matches. The CDR3 nucleotides read TGCGCCAGCAGCTCCCTGACAGGGGGCGCCGGCACAGATACGCAGTATTTT. Encoded protein: CASSSLTGGAGTDTQYF. The variable domain in full, with the rest retrieved from reference TRBV5-1 and TRBJ2-3, is KAGVTQTPRYLIKTRGQQVTLSCSPISGHRSVSWYQQTPGQGLQFLFEYFSETQRNKGNFPGRFSGRQFSNSRSEMNVSTLELGDSALYLCASSSLTGGAGTDTQYFGPGTRLTVL.

The gene calls are TRBV7-3 and TRBJ2-3, with D unclear. In germline, CDR1 is SGHTA, CDR2 FQGTGA. The CDR3 is 15 residues long. Trimming shortened V by 1 base and J by 5 bases, and 13 bases separated the two germline ends. This chain's CDR3 is CASSLMASEVDTQYF. The CDR3 DNA reads as TGTGCCAGCAGCTTAATGGCTAGTGAGGTAGATACGCAGTATTTT.

This clonotype was picked up a small number of times. The rearrangement links TRBV7-8 to TRBJ2-7; no clear D gene. The ends were cut back, 1 base at V and 2 bases at J, with 6 bases in the middle. The CDR3 runs 13 residues. Germline lookup yields CDR1 SGHVS and CDR2 FQNEAQ. The CDR3 DNA reads as TGTGCCAGCAGCTTAGATGCAGCCTACGAGCAGTACGTC. This encodes CASSLDAAYEQYV.

The V and J genes are TRBV20-1 and TRBJ2-2; no firm D call. The length of the CDR3 is 15 residues. The V end lost 0 bases, the J end lost 1 base, and 9 bases lay between the germline ends. Germline values: CDR1 DFQATT, CDR2 SNEGSKA (reference sequence). The CDR3 spells CSAREVGWNTGELFF. The CDR3 DNA reads as TGCAGTGCTAGAGAAGTTGGATGGAACACCGGGGAGCTGTTTTTT.

This clonotype has a handful of counts. The V and J genes are TRBV4-1 and TRBJ2-3; tentative D call: TRBD2 (6 bases). The CDR3 has 17 residues. Germline CDR1 and CDR2: MGHRA and YSYEKL. Trimming stripped 1 base from V and 3 bases from J, with 17 bases between. The CDR3 nucleotides are TGCGCCAGCAGCCAAGTCCCCCCGGGGGAGAAGACAGATACGCAGTATTTT. Its protein is CASSQVPPGEKTDTQYF.

The V gene is TRBV5-1, the J gene TRBJ2-1; possibly TRBD1 or TRBD2 for D (6 bases each). Trimming stripped 0 bases from V and 5 bases from J, with 12 bases between. The CDR3 has 15 amino acids. Per germline, CDR1 SGHRS and CDR2 YFSETQ. CDR3 residues: CASSLDRGPNNEQFF. The CDR3 DNA sequence: TGCGCCAGCAGCTTGGATCGGGGGCCCAACAATGAGCAGTTCTTC.